This TCR beta chain came from a study of T cells in pancreatic ductal adenocarcinoma. The CDR3 extends over 14 amino acids. The germline CDR1 and CDR2 sequences are KGHSH and LQKENI. V lost 0 bases, J lost 6 bases, and 9 bases lay in between. No neoadjuvant therapy was given to the selected pancreatic ductal adenocarcinoma patients before their surgery. Study results and limitations: Mean clonality was roughly 0.11 in tumors and roughly 0.067 in blood, not significantly different. Blood had more productive templates and roughly 8-fold more unique clonotypes than tumor.

Regarding this clone: Its specificity is not known.

The protocol was immunoSEQ multiplex PCR, while the TCRdb copy is restricted to in-frame clones and leaves out a portion. The sample has roughly 100,000 clones; over 90% are singletons. This TCR was recovered from a human donor with pancreatic ductal adenocarcinoma. The genes are TRBV18 and TRBJ2-1; D not certain. Source material: PBMCs. The CDR3 is CASSPPASPNEQFF. Written as DNA, the CDR3 is TGTGCCAGCTCACCACCGGCCAGTCCCAATGAGCAGTTCTTC.